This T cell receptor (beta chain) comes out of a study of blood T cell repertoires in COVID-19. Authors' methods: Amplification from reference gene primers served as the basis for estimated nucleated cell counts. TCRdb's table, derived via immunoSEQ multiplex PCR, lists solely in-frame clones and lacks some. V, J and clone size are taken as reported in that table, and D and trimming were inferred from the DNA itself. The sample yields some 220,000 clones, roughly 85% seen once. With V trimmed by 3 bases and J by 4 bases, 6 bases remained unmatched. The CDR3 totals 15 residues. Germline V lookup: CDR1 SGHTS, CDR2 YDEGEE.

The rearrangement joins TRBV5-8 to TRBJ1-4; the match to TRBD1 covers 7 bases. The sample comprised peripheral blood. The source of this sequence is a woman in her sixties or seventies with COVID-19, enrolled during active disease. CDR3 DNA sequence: TGTGCCAGCAGCTGGGGGGACAGTGGTAATGAAAAACTGTTTTTT. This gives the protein CASSWGDSGNEKLFF.